The 27 T cell receptor beta chains below all came from one sample that was sequenced in a study of T cells in Graves' hyperthyroidism and ophthalmopathy. RNA transcripts served as the template for amplifying TCR beta CDR3 regions. First-round RT-PCR targeting the TCR CDR3 was performed with the HTBI primer set. MiXCR was run by TCRdb on the multiplex PCR reads, yielding one entry per CDR3 protein. The data show approximately 530,000 distinct CDR3 sequences, 15% to 20% seen once. The specimen was blood. The source is a woman aged 18-35 years with Graves' hyperthyroidism.

The table lists this clonotype with a few counts. The J gene is TRBJ1-1, the V gene TRBV9; D ambiguous. There are 14 residues in the CDR3. Deletions cut 0 bases from V and 0 bases from J, with 6 bases between. Germline CDR1 SGDLS, CDR2 YYNGEE. CDR3 coding DNA: TGTGCCAGCAGCGTAGGCAGAATGAACACTGAAGCTTTCTTT. Its protein is CASSVGRMNTEAFF.

This clonotype has only a few counts. This rearrangement joins TRBV12-3 or TRBV12-4 to TRBJ2-7; D may be TRBD1 (7 bases). The CDR3 totals 14 residues. Deletions cut 5 bases from V and 4 bases from J, with 15 bases between. Written as DNA, the CDR3 is TGTGCCAGCAGTCCGCGGGACAGCAGGTACGAGCAGTACTTC. Its protein product is CASSPRDSRYEQYF.

This clonotype was picked up many times. The V and J genes are TRBV20-1 and TRBJ2-7; TRBD2 matches at 9 bases. Germline V gene data show CDR1 as DFQATT and CDR2 as SNEGSKA (reference sequence). This CDR3 has 14 residues. Losses at the gene ends were 2 bases for V and 0 bases for J; bases not matched to a gene: 2. In DNA form, the CDR3 reads TGCAGTGCTAGAACTAGCGGGCTCTCCTACGAGCAGTACTTC. This gives the protein CSARTSGLSYEQYF.

This clonotype was recorded at least ten times. This rearrangement joins TRBV6-2 or TRBV6-3 to TRBJ2-4, with D maybe TRBD2 (6 bases). Germline V gives CDR1 MNHEY, CDR2 SVGEGT. The CDR3 extends over 17 amino acids. Trimming removed 0 bases from V and 0 bases from J, with 12 bases in between. CDR3 in amino acids: CASSYSVTGLAKNIQYF. CDR3 nucleotide sequence: TGTGCCAGCAGTTACTCCGTCACGGGACTAGCCAAAAACATTCAGTACTTC.

This clonotype was detected a few times. The CDR3 is CASSLASLAGISYNEQFF. The CDR3 bases are TGTGCCAGCAGCTTAGCATCCCTAGCGGGGATATCCTACAATGAGCAGTTCTTC. The V and J genes are TRBV7-6 and TRBJ2-1, with 9 bases lining up with TRBD2. The V segment lost 0 bases and the J segment 1 base; nucleotides outside the gene matches: 7. The CDR3 contains 18 residues. The germline V gene has CDR1 SGHVS and CDR2 FNYEAQ.

The chain has TRBV30 and TRBJ1-1; D remains ambiguous. Deletions cut 1 base from V and 1 base from J, with 13 bases between. Looked up from germline, CDR1 is GTSNPN and CDR2 is SVGIG (reference sequence). This CDR3 comprises 15 residues. CDR3 in amino acids: CAWSEGPTGNTEAFF. CDR3 nucleotide sequence: TGTGCCTGGAGTGAAGGCCCCACGGGGAACACTGAAGCTTTCTTT.

This clonotype was recorded many times. The rearrangement links TRBV13 to TRBJ2-1; TRBD2 agrees at 11 bases. The CDR3 has 16 amino acids. J was trimmed by 7 bases and V by 3 bases; bases with no gene match: 8. The germline CDR1 and CDR2 sequences are PRHDT and FYEKMQ (reference sequence). The DNA of the CDR3 is TGTGCCAGCAGCTTCGAGACTAGCGGGGTAGGAAATGAGCAGTTCTTC. Translating it yields CASSFETSGVGNEQFF.

This clonotype was seen at least ten times. The rearrangement links TRBV24-1 to TRBJ2-1; D is undetermined. The V gene's germline CDR1 is KGHDR and CDR2 SFDVKD. This CDR3 has 13 amino acids. V shed 7 bases and J shed 4 bases, with 10 bases lying between them. CDR3 loop: CATSQREYNEQFF. CDR3 DNA sequence: TGTGCCACCAGCCAGCGAGAGTACAATGAGCAGTTCTTC.

This clonotype was seen a handful of times. This chain joins TRBV11-3 and TRBJ2-1; D remains unclear. CDR1 and CDR2 from the germline V gene are SGHNT and YENEEA. The CDR3 spans 17 residues. Deletions cut 4 bases from V and 3 bases from J, with 19 bases between. DNA of the CDR3: TGTGCCAGCAGCTGGGGTATGGGGTCCCCAGTCTACAATGAGCAGTTCTTC. Its protein product is CASSWGMGSPVYNEQFF. The variable domain in full, completed from reference TRBV11-3 and TRBJ2-1, reads EAGVVQSPRYKIIEKKQPVAFWCNPISGHNTLYWYLQNLGQGPELLIRYENEEAVDDSQLPKDRFSAERLKGVDSTLKIQPAELGDSAVYLCASSWGMGSPVYNEQFFGPGTRLTVL.

This clonotype was seen many times. This sequence joins TRBV9 and TRBJ2-1; D gene uncertain. V was trimmed by 3 bases and J by 8 bases, leaving 6 bases between them. The CDR3 extends over 11 amino acids. In germline, CDR1 is SGDLS, CDR2 YYNGEE. The CDR3 spells CASSAGYEQFF. CDR3 in DNA: TGTGCCAGCAGCGCAGGCTATGAGCAGTTCTTC.

The J gene is TRBJ1-3, the V gene TRBV20-1; D possibly corresponds to TRBD1 (5 bases). The CDR3 has 13 residues. Germline assignment: CDR1 DFQATT and CDR2 SNEGSKA (reference sequence). The V gene lost 5 bases and the J gene lost 4 bases, with 12 bases spanning the gap. CDR3 in DNA: TGCAGTGCTCTCTGGGGGGTAGGAAACACCATATATTTT. Its protein product is CSALWGVGNTIYF.

Of note for this clonotype: Since no conserved phenylalanine or tryptophan closes the CDR3, a read error is the likely cause. The chain links TRBV2 to TRBJ2-1, with TRBD2 as a possible D gene (6 bases). The V gene's germline CDR1 is SNHLY and CDR2 FYNNEI. The CDR3 is made up of 14 amino acids. Trimming shortened V by 6 bases and J by 3 bases, and 12 bases separated the two germline ends. The CDR3 bases are TGTGCCAGCAGGGTGACTAGGTACTACAATGAGCAGTTCCTC. It encodes CASRVTRYYNEQFL.

This clonotype was recorded many times. The rearrangement links TRBV20-1 to TRBJ2-5, with D uncertain. The CDR3 totals 15 residues. The ends were cut back, 0 bases at V and 3 bases at J, with 14 bases in the middle. Germline-derived CDR1 and CDR2 are DFQATT and SNEGSKA (reference sequence). Here the CDR3 reads CSARDTEDQKETQYF. DNA of the CDR3: TGCAGTGCTAGAGATACAGAGGACCAAAAAGAGACCCAGTACTTC.

This clonotype has only a few counts. A much larger clone lies a single base off, so this may be a read error. The chain has TRBV2 and TRBJ2-1; D is unresolved. This CDR3 spans 15 amino acids. The germline V gene encodes CDR1 SNHLY and CDR2 FYNNEI. In DNA, the CDR3 is TGTGCCAGCAGCGAAGGCGTAGCAGCCTACAATGAGCAGTCCTTC. It specifies CASSEGVAAYNEQSF. The variable domain in full, completed from reference TRBV2 and TRBJ2-1, reads EPEVTQTPSHQVTQMGQEVILRCVPISNHLYFYWYRQILGQKVEFLVSFYNNEISEKSEIFDDQFSVERPDGSNFTLKIRSTKLEDSAMYFCASSEGVAAYNEQSFGPGTRLTVL.

This clonotype was seen repeatedly, ten times or more. The chain links TRBV5-5 to TRBJ1-1, with TRBD1 matching 9 bases. The CDR3 has 14 residues. After removal of 2 bases from V and 3 bases from J, the junction contained 2 bases not matched to a gene. CDR1 is SGHKS and CDR2 is YYEKEE in the germline V gene (reference sequence). The CDR3 spells CASSFWDRDTEAFF. DNA for the CDR3: TGTGCCAGCAGCTTTTGGGACAGGGACACTGAAGCTTTCTTT.

This chain uses TRBV2 with TRBJ2-2, with 11 bases identical to TRBD2. The germline gives CDR1 SNHLY, CDR2 FYNNEI. Trimming took 9 bases from V and 7 from J; bases not matched to a gene: 7. The CDR3 contains 14 residues. CDR3 DNA: TGTGCCAGTACGCGACTAGCGGGAAGCGGGGAGCTGTTTTTT. Translation: CASTRLAGSGELFF.

Details on this clonotype: A much larger clone differs from this one at a single base, so this may be a read error. The genes are TRBV9 and TRBJ2-7; 9 bases line up with TRBD2. CDR3 length: 15 residues. CDR1 is SGDLS and CDR2 is YYNGEE in the germline V gene. CDR3: CASSVERREGYDQYF. In nucleotides, the CDR3 is TGTGCCAGCAGCGTAGAACGGCGGGAGGGCTACGATCAGTACTTC. The full variable domain, in which reference TRBV9 and TRBJ2-7 provide the parts outside the CDR3, is DSGVTQTPKHLITATGQRVTLRCSPRSGDLSVYWYQQSLDQGLQFLIQYYNGEERAKGNILERFSAQQFPDLHSELNLSSLELGDSALYFCASSVERREGYDQYFGPGTRLTVT.

The chain combines TRBV19 with TRBJ2-3; D is unresolved. Germline V lookup: CDR1 LNHDA, CDR2 SQIVND (reference sequence). The CDR3 extends over 15 amino acids. Trimming left V 2 bases short and J 2 bases short, with 11 bases between. CDR3 region: CASSITQTITDTQYF. In nucleotides, the CDR3 is TGTGCCAGTAGTATAACCCAAACCATCACAGATACGCAGTATTTT.

The rearrangement uses TRBV7-8 and TRBJ1-6; D remains ambiguous. Trimming pared 0 bases from V and 7 bases from J, leaving 7 bases between. The CDR3 sequence is 14 residues long. Germline V gene data show CDR1 as SGHVS and CDR2 as FQNEAQ. DNA of the CDR3: TGTGCCAGCAGCTTAGCCATGAAGAATTCACCCCTCCACTTT. Translated: CASSLAMKNSPLHF.

This clonotype has a single count. This chain joins TRBV6-1 and TRBJ1-1; D might be TRBD1 (5 bases). V lost 3 bases and J 4 bases, leaving 9 bases between the germline ends. The germline CDR1 and CDR2 sequences are MNHNS and SASEGT. This CDR3 has 13 amino acids. This CDR3 reads CASSEGVRTEAFF. The CDR3 region has the DNA TGTGCCAGCAGTGAGGGGGTGCGCACTGAAGCTTTCTTT.

This chain uses TRBV7-9 with TRBJ1-1; no definite D call. The V and J ends lost 5 bases and 3 bases respectively, with 16 bases between them. CDR3 size: 15 residues. The V gene's germline CDR1 is SEHNR and CDR2 FQNEAQ (reference sequence). CDR3 nucleotides: TGTGCCAGCAGCCCCGAACCACAGCTTTACACTGAAGCTTTCTTT. Protein: CASSPEPQLYTEAFF.

This clonotype was recorded a few times. The CDR3, as DNA: TGTGCCATCAGTCCCGGGACAGGGACTGGAAACACCATATATTTT. It specifies CAISPGTGTGNTIYF. The genes are TRBV10-3 and TRBJ1-3, with TRBD1 matching 9 bases. The CDR3 has 15 amino acids. The trim removed 5 bases at V and 2 bases at J, leaving 4 bases unmatched. Germline V gene lookup returns CDR1 ENHRY and CDR2 SYGVKD.

The chain is built from TRBV19 and TRBJ2-1; no definite D call. This CDR3 comprises 11 residues. CDR1 is LNHDA and CDR2 is SQIVND in the germline V gene (reference sequence). V lost 6 bases and J lost 8, with 8 bases in between. CDR3 residues: CASRVTDEQFF. In nucleotides, the CDR3 is TGTGCCAGTAGGGTCACGGATGAGCAGTTCTTC.

This clonotype was observed a few times. V usage is TRBV7-8 and J usage is TRBJ2-1, with 8 bases aligning to TRBD2. Germline values: CDR1 SGHVS, CDR2 FQNEAQ. Trimming removed 4 bases from V and 0 bases from J; junction bases left unmatched: 14. The length of the CDR3 is 19 residues. The CDR3 sequence is CASSWWRTSFLSSYNEQFF. The CDR3 region has the DNA TGTGCCAGCAGCTGGTGGCGGACTAGCTTCCTCAGCTCCTACAATGAGCAGTTCTTC.

This clonotype was picked up a small number of times. The rearrangement uses TRBV29-1 and TRBJ1-2; TRBD1 agrees at 8 bases. The CDR3 has 12 residues. From germline, CDR1 is SQVTM and CDR2 ANQGSEA. The V segment lost 4 bases and the J segment 4 bases; nucleotides outside the gene matches: 2. This chain's CDR3 is CSVVQGAYGYTF. The CDR3 DNA follows: TGCAGCGTTGTGCAGGGGGCCTATGGCTACACCTTC.

The chain employs TRBV7-2 and TRBJ2-1; 9 bases align to TRBD2. The V gene end was trimmed by 1 base and the J gene end by 10 bases; junction bases not matched to a gene: 5. This CDR3 contains 14 residues. CDR1 is SGHTA and CDR2 is FQGNSA in the germline V gene. The CDR3 loop reads CASSLDGGRAEQFF. DNA for the CDR3: TGTGCCAGCAGCTTAGACGGCGGGAGGGCCGAGCAGTTCTTC.

This clonotype was seen repeatedly, ten times or more. V gene TRBV7-9 combines with J gene TRBJ2-4, with 12 bases aligning to TRBD2. CDR1 SEHNR and CDR2 FQNEAQ come from the germline V gene (reference sequence). The CDR3 consists of 17 residues. V lost 6 bases and J lost 9; bases outside the gene matches: 15. In nucleotides, the CDR3 is TGTGCCAGCAGTCCAATCGGGCTAGCGGGGGGGCCAGTCATTCAGTACTTC. Translating gives CASSPIGLAGGPVIQYF.